The 8 T cell receptor beta chains in this list originate from one sample, sequenced in a study of cytomegalovirus exposure and HLA in healthy donors (dated by TCRdb to about 2017). Library preparation used the immunoSEQ multiplex PCR assay. The multiplex PCR relied on a mix of 60 forward primers for TCR Vbeta segments and 13 reverse primers for TCR Jbeta segments. Drawn from immuneACCESS, this table holds only the in-frame rearrangements with V and J called that TCRdb kept. Clones are partly lost; checked studies trace under half to an unresolved V gene and leave the rest unexplained. The table for this sample lists some 140,000 clones; 79% of them were counted only once. Around 7% of the sample comes from the top ten. Source material: PBMCs. The receptors here all came from a man in his forties in good health and CMV-seropositive.

This rearrangement joins TRBV10-3 to TRBJ2-1; 8 bases are shared with TRBD2. The CDR3 is 15 amino acids. V shed 4 bases and J 3 bases; nucleotides not matched to a gene: 5. Per germline, CDR1 ENHRY and CDR2 SYGVKD. CDR3 loop: CAISGGAGGYNEQFF. As DNA, the CDR3 is TGTGCCATCAGTGGAGGGGCGGGGGGCTACAATGAGCAGTTCTTC.

The genes are TRBV5-4 and TRBJ2-1; D unresolved. Germline loops: CDR1 SGHNT, CDR2 YYREEE (reference sequence). CDR3 length: 15 residues. Trimming took off 3 bases at V and 2 bases at J, with 12 bases between the two ends. The CDR3 DNA sequence: TGTGCCAGCAGCTCGAAACAAAACACCTACAATGAGCAGTTCTTC. It yields the protein CASSSKQNTYNEQFF.

The chain couples TRBV6-5 to TRBJ2-5; possible D gene TRBD2, 6 bases. The V end was cut by 4 bases, the J end by 1 base, with 13 bases between. CDR3 size: 15 residues. Germline CDR1 and CDR2: MNHEY and SVGAGI. CDR3 DNA sequence: TGTGCCAGCAGTTCCTTCGGGAGAGGCCAAGAGACCCAGTACTTC. This codes for CASSSFGRGQETQYF.

The rearrangement uses TRBV15 and TRBJ2-7; 10 bases map to TRBD2. Germline-derived CDR1 and CDR2 are LNHNV and YYDKDF (reference sequence). Trimming took 1 base from V and 0 from J; bases not matched to a gene: 0. The CDR3 sequence is 15 residues long. CDR3 sequence: CATSRGTSGSYEQYF. Written as DNA, the CDR3 is TGTGCCACCAGCAGAGGGACTAGCGGCTCCTACGAGCAGTACTTC.

This chain joins TRBV30 and TRBJ1-1; D is undetermined. Per the germline V gene, CDR1 is GTSNPN and CDR2 is SVGIG (reference sequence). This CDR3 comprises 13 residues. V lost 3 bases, J lost 6 bases, and 14 bases lay in between. CDR3 residues: CAWSGRLQAEAFF. The CDR3 DNA is TGTGCCTGGAGCGGGAGACTTCAGGCTGAAGCTTTCTTT.

This chain links TRBV7-2 with TRBJ1-1; unclear D gene. Trimming pared 1 base from V and 9 bases from J, leaving 15 bases between. Germline CDR1 SGHTA, CDR2 FQGNSA. The CDR3 runs 14 residues. The CDR3 region has the DNA TGTGCCAGCAGCTTAGAGTTTAGCGCAGACCAAGCTTTCTTT. This translates into CASSLEFSADQAFF.

The CDR3 loop is CASSLWKGQGRGDGEAFF. CDR3 DNA sequence: TGCGCCAGCAGCTTGTGGAAGGGACAGGGAAGGGGAGACGGTGAAGCTTTCTTT. This chain links TRBV5-1 with TRBJ1-1; TRBD1 aligns across 9 bases. Germline values: CDR1 SGHRS, CDR2 YFSETQ. V dropped 1 base and J dropped 7; count of bases not matched to a gene: 17. The CDR3 length is 18 residues.

This chain connects TRBV5-6 to TRBJ2-7, with a weak D call TRBD1 (6 bases). In germline, CDR1 is SGHDT, CDR2 YYEEEE. There are 15 residues in the CDR3. V was cut by 1 base and J by 0 bases, with 11 bases left in between. The CDR3 DNA reads TGTGCCAGCAGCTTGTCAGGGGCCCTCTCCTACGAGCAGTACTTC. Its translation: CASSLSGALSYEQYF.